This T cell receptor (beta chain) stems from a study of shared clonotypes between healthy human individuals. Method: immunoSEQ multiplex PCR; TCRdb's copy keeps in-frame clones and lacks some. The sample has fewer than 1.8 million clones, 98% to 99% seen once. The CDR3 sequence is 13 residues long. From germline, CDR1 is KGHSH and CDR2 LQKENI. V was clipped by 1 base and J by 5 bases, with 8 bases between them. The TCR comes from a man aged 25-40 years in good health. Sequencing was done on a sample of naive CD4+ T cells sorted from blood. Subset indicated: CD45RA+ positively selected. The chain carries TRBV18 and TRBJ2-5, with D perhaps TRBD2 (6 bases). CDR3 DNA sequence: TGTGCCAGCTCACCACGGGGGGACGAGACCCAGTACTTC. As protein: CASSPRGDETQYF. The full variable domain, in which reference TRBV18 and TRBJ2-5 provide the parts outside the CDR3, is NAGVMQNPRHLVRRRGQEARLRCSPMKGHSHVYWYRQLPEEGLKFMVYLQKENIIDESGMPKERFSAEFPKEGPSILRIQQVVRGDSAAYFCASSPRGDETQYFGPGTRLLVL.